These 8 T cell receptor beta chains share one sample of origin, sequenced in a study of control samples from healthy donors and cancer patients. Profiled with immunoSEQ multiplex PCR; TCRdb holds only in-frame clones, not every one. The sample includes roughly 100,000 clones, roughly 89% of them seen just once. The sequencing sample was made of blood. The origin of the receptors is a human donor in good health. The donor label of this sample is uncertain.

The V and J genes are TRBV6-5 and TRBJ2-1, with 12 positions matching TRBD2. This CDR3 has 15 residues. The J segment lost 8 bases and the V segment lost 4 bases, leaving 6 bases of the junction unmatched. Germline V lookup: CDR1 MNHEY, CDR2 SVGAGI. The CDR3 sequence: CASSSSGGALYEQFF. The CDR3 DNA reads as TGTGCCAGCAGTTCTAGCGGGGGGGCCCTCTATGAGCAGTTCTTC.

The chain combines TRBV2 with TRBJ1-2, with a possible D match to TRBD1 (6 bases). The germline gives CDR1 SNHLY, CDR2 FYNNEI. V was shortened by 6 bases and J by 5 bases, with 19 bases between the two germline ends. This CDR3 spans 15 amino acids. The DNA for the CDR3 is TGTGCCAGCAGCACCGGAGGGGGAGCTCGATATGGCTACACCTTC. Its translation is CASSTGGGARYGYTF.

J is TRBJ1-2 and V is TRBV10-3; 9 bases are shared with TRBD1. The germline CDR1 and CDR2 sequences are ENHRY and SYGVKD. CDR3 length: 14 amino acids. V dropped 8 bases and J dropped 0; count of bases not matched to a gene: 4. In DNA form, the CDR3 reads TGTGCCATCGGGACAGGGAATACTAACTATGGCTACACCTTC. Amino acid sequence: CAIGTGNTNYGYTF.

This clone was detected only once. The chain recombines TRBV6-5 with TRBJ1-1, with 11 bases that match TRBD1. This CDR3 region has 14 residues. Per the germline V gene, CDR1 is MNHEY and CDR2 is SVGAGI. J was trimmed by 5 bases and V by 6 bases; bases with no gene match: 5. The CDR3 DNA reads TGTGCCAGCAGCGCCCGGGACAGGGGGACTGAAGCTTTCTTT. Encoded protein: CASSARDRGTEAFF.

This clone was seen only a few times. This chain links TRBV6-5 with TRBJ2-1, with 12 bases matching TRBD1. CDR1 MNHEY and CDR2 SVGAGI come from the germline V gene. V lost 10 bases, J lost 10 bases, and 14 bases stayed unmatched. This CDR3 spans 15 amino acids. In nucleotides, the CDR3 is TGTGCCACCAGACCCCCGGGACAGGGGGCTCAGGAGCAGTTCTTC. Residues: CATRPPGQGAQEQFF.

This clone was found once. The chain carries TRBV19 and TRBJ2-1; TRBD1 aligns across 10 bases. The CDR3 has 17 amino acids. Germline-derived CDR1 and CDR2 are LNHDA and SQIVND (reference sequence). V was pared by 6 bases and J by 1 base, with 9 bases of the junction left unmatched. The CDR3 sequence: CASSRGQGLGSYNEQFF. The DNA for the CDR3 is TGTGCCAGTAGCCGGGGACAGGGGTTGGGTTCCTACAATGAGCAGTTCTTC.

The chain has TRBV3-1 (or the pseudogene TRBV3-2) and TRBJ1-2; TRBD1 matches 8 bases. CDR1 and CDR2 from the germline V gene are LGHDT and YNNKEL (reference sequence). CDR3 length: 17 residues. The ends lost 3 bases at V and 7 bases at J; junction bases unmatched: 16. The CDR3 DNA follows: TGTGCCAGCAGCCAGGACCTCCCCGATGGACAGGGTTCTGGCTACACCTTC. Protein sequence: CASSQDLPDGQGSGYTF.

In this sample, this clone turned up a few times. The rearrangement uses TRBV12-3 or TRBV12-4 and TRBJ1-1; D is possibly TRBD1 (5 bases). Between the trimmed V and J ends, which lost 4 bases and 4 bases, there was a span of 10 bases. There are 13 residues in the CDR3. In DNA, the CDR3 is TGTGCCAGCAGTTCACAGGCGTTCACTGAAGCTTTCTTT. Amino acid sequence: CASSSQAFTEAFF.